This passage covers 26 T cell receptor beta chains from one sample sequenced in a study of T cells in women clearing cervical HPV infection. The repertoire was sequenced with immunoSEQ multiplex PCR; TCRdb's copy has only in-frame clones and lacks some. The sample data list some 43,000 clones. Specimen: blood buffy coat. These receptors originate from a woman between 18 and 70 years old with a cervical HPV16 infection that either progressed to CIN3+ or cleared (not recorded which).

A remark on this clone: The read stops 3 residues short of the end of the CDR3; the missing end is completed from the germline J gene. The chain uses TRBV20-1 and TRBJ2-2, with D perhaps matching TRBD2 (6 bases). Between the trimmed V and J ends, which lost 4 bases and 4 bases, there was a span of 16 bases. Germline V gene data show CDR1 as DFQATT and CDR2 as SNEGSKA (reference sequence). The CDR3 spans 15 residues. CDR3 DNA, as far as it was read: TGCAGTGCTATCTCCTCCCGGAGGGGCACCGGGGAG. This gives the protein CSAISSRRGTGE. The whole CDR3 sequence is CSAISSRRGTGELFF.

For this clone: The read halts 3 residues ahead of the CDR3 end, with the missing end drawn from the germline J gene. This chain uses TRBV7-2 with TRBJ2-3, with 10 bases matching TRBD1. The V gene's germline CDR1 is SGHTA and CDR2 FQGNSA. The CDR3 runs to 14 residues. The CDR3 DNA, read in part, is TGTGCCAGCAGCCGGACAGGGGGAAATCAGCCG. This codes for CASSRTGGNQP. The whole CDR3 sequence is CASSRTGGNQPQYF. Variable domain in full (rest from reference TRBV7-2 and TRBJ2-3): GAGVSQSPSNKVTEKGKDVELRCDPISGHTALYWYRQSLGQGLEFLIYFQGNSAPDKSGLPSDRFSAERTGGSVSTLTIQRTQQEDSAVYLCASSRTGGNQPQYFGPGTRLTVL.

For this clone: The read is 3 residues too short to cover the CDR3 end, so that end is filled in from the germline J gene. This chain links TRBV7-6 with TRBJ2-5; 8 bases align to TRBD2. Per germline, CDR1 SGHVS and CDR2 FNYEAQ. CDR3 length: 15 amino acids. V lost 8 bases to trimming and J lost 1 base; unmatched junction nucleotides: 9. CDR3 region: CASSPGGGTQETQYF. Partial CDR3 DNA: TGTGCCAGCTCGCCCGGCGGGGGGACCCAAGAGACC.

On this clone itself: The CDR3 extends 3 residues past the end of the read, so its final part is completed from the germline J gene. The gene calls are TRBV19 and TRBJ2-1, with 10 bases fitting TRBD2. After removal of 5 bases from V and 9 bases from J, the junction contained 7 bases not matched to a gene. The V gene's germline CDR1 is LNHDA and CDR2 SQIVND (reference sequence). CDR3 length: 14 amino acids. The CDR3 region is CASSLIAGGAEQFF. The CDR3 DNA, read in part, is TGTGCCAGTAGTCTCATAGCGGGGGGAGCTGAG.

On this clone itself: The missing CDR3 end, 3 residues past where the read stops, is filled in from the germline J gene. The chain has TRBV19 and TRBJ2-3; the D gene could be TRBD1 or TRBD2 (6 bases each). There are 17 residues in the CDR3. Germline values: CDR1 LNHDA, CDR2 SQIVND (reference sequence). CDR3 bases read: TGTGCCAGTAGTAAAACCTCCGGGACAAGGACCGGGGAGGCG. The encoded protein is CASSKTSGTRTGEA. The whole CDR3 sequence reads CASSKTSGTRTGEAQYF. Full variable domain (missing parts from reference TRBV19 and TRBJ2-3): DGGITQSPKYLFRKEGQNVTLSCEQNLNHDAMYWYRQDPGQGLRLIYYSQIVNDFQKGDIAEGYSVSREKKESFPLTVTSAQKNPTAFYLCASSKTSGTRTGEAQYFGPGTRLTVL.

A remark on this clone: The CDR3 end falls 3 residues outside the read, so it is completed with the germline J gene. This rearrangement joins TRBV20-1 to TRBJ2-3; TRBD2 agrees at 7 bases. Germline CDR1 reads DFQATT; CDR2 reads SNEGSKA (reference sequence). V lost 5 bases to trimming and J lost 6 bases; unmatched junction nucleotides: 17. The CDR3 covers 16 residues. CDR3 residues: CSAPNRLAGFSDTQYF. CDR3 DNA (partial): TGCAGTGCTCCGAACAGACTAGCTGGTTTCTCTGATACG.

As regards this clone: The CDR3 end lies 3 residues beyond the end of the read and is filled in from the germline J gene. The chain couples TRBV28 to TRBJ2-7, with unresolved D. V gave up 6 bases and J gave up 3 bases, with 9 bases separating them. The CDR3 length is 12 residues. Germline V gives CDR1 MDHEN, CDR2 SYDVKM. The covered CDR3 bases are TGTGCCAGCAGCTCTACTCTCTACGAG. This encodes CASSSTLYE. The whole CDR3 is CASSSTLYEQYF.

Concerning this clone: Read coverage stops 3 residues before the CDR3 terminus; the germline J gene supplies the remainder. The genes are TRBV5-6 and TRBJ2-5, with 7 nucleotides matching TRBD2. V gave up 0 bases and J gave up 4 bases; unmatched junction bases: 6. Germline V CDR1 and CDR2: SGHDT, YYEEEE. The length of the CDR3 is 15 residues. The CDR3 sequence is CASSLVASGGETQYF. The sequenced CDR3 bases are TGTGCCAGCAGCTTGGTGGCTAGCGGAGGAGAGACC.

Regarding this clone: The read comes to an end 3 residues before the CDR3 does, leaving the germline J gene to fill in the end. This sequence joins TRBV30 and TRBJ2-7; unclear D gene. Germline CDR1 is GTSNPN and CDR2 is SVGIG (reference sequence). The length of the CDR3 is 11 residues. V lost 6 bases and J 3 bases, leaving 9 bases between the germline ends. The CDR3 DNA, read in part, is TGTGCCTGTCAGGTCGACTACGAG. Its translation: CACQVDYE. The CDR3 in full is CACQVDYEQYF.

Comment on this clone: The CDR3 end falls 3 residues outside the read, so it is completed with the germline J gene. The chain carries TRBV19 and TRBJ2-2, with 7 positions matching TRBD1. CDR1 and CDR2 (germline): LNHDA, SQIVND (reference sequence). The CDR3 extends over 16 amino acids. The CDR3 loop reads CASSTLRGQGVGKLFF. The sequenced CDR3 bases are TGTGCCAGTAGTACCTTGAGGGGGCAGGGGGTCGGAAAG.

To note about this clone: From the germline J gene comes the end of the CDR3, since the read stops 3 residues before it. The chain links TRBV20-1 to TRBJ2-7; TRBD2 aligns across 8 bases. With V trimmed by 1 base and J by 5 bases, 13 bases remained unmatched. The CDR3 contains 16 residues. Looked up from germline, CDR1 is DFQATT and CDR2 is SNEGSKA (reference sequence). The DNA read from the CDR3 is TGCAGTGCTAGAGTTACTCGCGGGGGGCACGGGGACGAG. Translated: CSARVTRGGHGDE. From start to end, the CDR3 is CSARVTRGGHGDEQYF.

Concerning this clone itself: The read finishes 3 residues shy of the CDR3 end, and the germline J gene is used to complete it. The rearrangement links TRBV2 to TRBJ2-7; D might be TRBD1 (6 bases). This CDR3 region has 14 residues. In germline, CDR1 is SNHLY, CDR2 FYNNEI. Trimming took 5 bases from V and 2 from J, leaving 13 bases between them. CDR3 DNA, as far as it was read: TGTGCCAGCAGTCCAGGGCAGGGGCCCTACGAG. Protein product: CASSPGQGPYE. The full-length CDR3 reads as CASSPGQGPYEQYF.

Comment on this clone: The observed sequence ends 3 residues before the CDR3 terminus, with the missing tail filled in from the germline J gene. Other DNA variants within this sample encode the same CDR3. The chain has TRBV4-2 and TRBJ1-2, with 9 nucleotides matching TRBD1. CDR1 is LGHNA, CDR2 YNFKEQ, per germline. The junction had 17 bases not matched to a gene; V was cut back by 4 bases and J by 5 bases. The CDR3 contains 18 residues. The CDR3 sequence is CASSPNRGLVLSDYGYTF. The CDR3 DNA, read in part, is TGTGCCAGCAGCCCAAACAGGGGGCTGGTTCTGAGCGATTATGGC.

With regard to this clone: Coverage ceases 3 residues before the CDR3 finishes, and the germline J gene fills in the end. The chain uses TRBV6-2 or TRBV6-3 and TRBJ1-5, with TRBD1 as a possible D gene (5 bases). The germline CDR1 and CDR2 sequences are MNHEY and SVGEGT. This CDR3 is built from 17 residues. Trimming removed 1 base from V and 5 bases from J, with 18 bases in between. The CDR3 DNA, read in part, is TGTGCCAGCAGTTACTTTCGATGGTGGGGGGGTGATCAGCCC. It specifies CASSYFRWWGGDQP. The CDR3 as a whole reads CASSYFRWWGGDQPQHF.

To note about this clone: Sequencing ends 3 residues short of the CDR3 end; the germline J gene provides the rest. The V call is TRBV5-5, the J call TRBJ1-2; tentatively, D is TRBD1 (6 bases). Per germline, CDR1 SGHKS and CDR2 YYEKEE (reference sequence). This CDR3 comprises 15 residues. The CDR3 bases that were read are TGTGCCAGCAGCTTGGAAGGGGGAAGAGTCAACGGC. Amino acids: CASSLEGGRVNG. In full, the CDR3 is CASSLEGGRVNGYTF.

Comments on this clone: The CDR3 extends 3 residues past the end of the read, so its final part is completed from the germline J gene. This chain links TRBV5-4 with TRBJ2-2, with 8 nucleotides matching TRBD2. V dropped 2 bases and J dropped 1; count of bases not matched to a gene: 1. The CDR3 covers 15 residues. Germline CDR1 SGHNT, CDR2 YYREEE (reference sequence). CDR3 bases read: TGTGCCAGCAGCTTCGGGGGGGGGAACACCGGGGAG. Translation: CASSFGGGNTGE. The complete CDR3 sequence is CASSFGGGNTGELFF.

On this clone: The read ends 3 residues shy of where the CDR3 ends; the end is completed using the germline J gene. The genes are TRBV20-1 and TRBJ2-7; TRBD2 matches at 7 bases. The CDR3 contains 16 residues. Germline assignment: CDR1 DFQATT and CDR2 SNEGSKA (reference sequence). V was clipped by 2 bases and J by 0 bases; unmatched bases: 10. The covered CDR3 bases are TGCAGTGCTAGAAAGTTCATAAGCGGGGACTCCTACGAG. This gives the protein CSARKFISGDSYE. The whole CDR3 sequence reads CSARKFISGDSYEQYF.

On this clone itself: The read is 3 residues too short to cover the CDR3 end, so that end is filled in from the germline J gene. The rearrangement joins TRBV20-1 to TRBJ2-7; 7 nucleotides agree with TRBD1. Germline loops: CDR1 DFQATT, CDR2 SNEGSKA (reference sequence). The CDR3 is 14 residues long. V lost 4 bases and J lost 5; bases outside the gene matches: 11. CDR3 sequence: CSAITGVEIDEQYF. CDR3 bases read: TGCAGTGCTATCACAGGGGTAGAGATAGACGAG.

A word on this clone: The DNA ends 3 residues before the CDR3 does, and the rest of the CDR3 is filled in from the germline J gene. The genes are TRBV6-1 and TRBJ2-1; TRBD1 aligns across 8 bases. Losses at the gene ends were 4 bases for V and 0 bases for J; bases not matched to a gene: 2. The germline V gene encodes CDR1 MNHNS and CDR2 SASEGT. The CDR3 runs to 15 residues. CDR3 bases read: TGTGCCAGCAGTGGGGGGACAGGCTCCTACAATGAG. It translates to CASSGGTGSYNE. The CDR3 in its entirety is CASSGGTGSYNEQFF.

About this clone itself: The CDR3 goes on 3 residues after the read ends, and that part is filled in from the germline J gene. The rearrangement links TRBV10-1 to TRBJ1-5; a possible D gene is TRBD1 (6 bases). The CDR3 totals 14 residues. V lost 9 bases, J lost 0 bases, and 12 bases lay in between. Germline CDR1 WNHNN, CDR2 SYGVQD (reference sequence). The chain's CDR3 is CASYREPSNQPQHF. The CDR3 DNA, read in part, is TGCGCCAGTTACAGGGAGCCTAGCAATCAGCCC.

Here the CDR3 reads CAWSEAAGLTNSPLHF. The CDR3 DNA, read in part, is TGTGCCTGGAGTGAGGCGGCAGGGCTGACAAATTCACCC. The chain couples TRBV30 to TRBJ1-6, with D possibly matching TRBD1 (5 bases). The read halts 3 residues ahead of the CDR3 end, with the missing end drawn from the germline J gene. Trimming pared 1 base from V and 7 bases from J, leaving 17 bases between. The CDR3 contains 16 residues. Germline V gene lookup returns CDR1 GTSNPN and CDR2 SVGIG (reference sequence).

As to this clone: The sequenced fragment ends 3 residues before the CDR3 boundary, so the rest is inferred from the germline J gene. The chain combines TRBV6-4 with TRBJ1-1; 9 bases line up with TRBD1. Germline-derived CDR1 and CDR2 are MRHNA and SNTAGT. The CDR3 loop spans 14 amino acids. CDR3 protein: CASSDVPGQGSAFF. The CDR3 bases that were read are TGTGCCAGCAGTGACGTCCCGGGACAGGGTTCA.

The CDR3 loop is CASSPGTGNEQFF. CDR3 bases read: TGTGCCAGCTCACCAGGGACAGGGAATGAG. V is TRBV18 and J is TRBJ2-1, with 9 bases matching TRBD1. The missing CDR3 end, 3 residues past where the read stops, is filled in from the germline J gene. After removal of 2 bases from V and 7 bases from J, the junction contained 0 bases not matched to a gene. The CDR3 contains 13 residues. In germline, CDR1 is KGHSH, CDR2 LQKENI.

Remarks on this clone: The read comes to an end 3 residues before the CDR3 does, leaving the germline J gene to fill in the end. The chain employs TRBV5-4 and TRBJ2-7; no definite D call. Germline CDR1 SGHNT, CDR2 YYREEE (reference sequence). The CDR3 sequence is 15 residues long. V was shortened by 4 bases and J by 1 base, with 15 bases between the two germline ends. The sequenced CDR3 bases are TGTGCCAGCAGCCCCGGAACAGTTAGATCCTACGAG. Its protein is CASSPGTVRSYE. The complete CDR3 reads CASSPGTVRSYEQYF.

As regards this clone: The read comes to an end 3 residues before the CDR3 does, leaving the germline J gene to fill in the end. The chain is built from TRBV5-6 and TRBJ2-5; D unresolved. The V gene lost 4 bases and the J gene lost 5 bases, with 12 bases spanning the gap. Germline V gives CDR1 SGHDT, CDR2 YYEEEE. This CDR3 spans 13 amino acids. Partial CDR3 DNA: TGTGCCAGCAGCCCTATTCCCGGGGAGACC. This sequence encodes CASSPIPGET. The full CDR3 reads CASSPIPGETQYF.

Turning to this clone: The read ends 3 residues early relative to the CDR3; the germline J gene fills the gap. The chain joins TRBV18 to TRBJ1-2; D may be TRBD1 (5 bases). Germline V gene data show CDR1 as KGHSH and CDR2 as LQKENI. The CDR3 totals 16 residues. The sequenced CDR3 bases are TGTGCCAGCTCACCGAGGACTAGCGGGGGACTTTACGAC. It codes for CASSPRTSGGLYD. The CDR3 reads in full as CASSPRTSGGLYDYTF. The whole variable domain, filled in from reference TRBV18 and TRBJ1-2, reads NAGVMQNPRHLVRRRGQEARLRCSPMKGHSHVYWYRQLPEEGLKFMVYLQKENIIDESGMPKERFSAEFPKEGPSILRIQQVVRGDSAAYFCASSPRTSGGLYDYTFGSGTRLTVV.